This TCR beta chain emerged from a study of blood T cell repertoires in COVID-19. The length of the CDR3 is 16 residues. Between the trimmed V and J ends, which lost 0 bases and 0 bases, there was a span of 9 bases. Germline CDR1 MNHEY, CDR2 SVGAGI. TCRdb keeps only in-frame clones here, not all; method: immunoSEQ multiplex PCR. The sample consists of hundreds of thousands of clones, about 85% of them appearing once. The specimen sequenced was peripheral blood. The clonotype comes from a woman aged 18-35 years with acute or convalescent COVID-19. The chain is built from TRBV6-5 and TRBJ2-1; D may be TRBD2 (5 bases). This CDR3 is CASSYSDFSSYNEQFF. DNA of the CDR3: TGTGCCAGCAGTTACTCGGACTTTAGCTCCTACAATGAGCAGTTCTTC.